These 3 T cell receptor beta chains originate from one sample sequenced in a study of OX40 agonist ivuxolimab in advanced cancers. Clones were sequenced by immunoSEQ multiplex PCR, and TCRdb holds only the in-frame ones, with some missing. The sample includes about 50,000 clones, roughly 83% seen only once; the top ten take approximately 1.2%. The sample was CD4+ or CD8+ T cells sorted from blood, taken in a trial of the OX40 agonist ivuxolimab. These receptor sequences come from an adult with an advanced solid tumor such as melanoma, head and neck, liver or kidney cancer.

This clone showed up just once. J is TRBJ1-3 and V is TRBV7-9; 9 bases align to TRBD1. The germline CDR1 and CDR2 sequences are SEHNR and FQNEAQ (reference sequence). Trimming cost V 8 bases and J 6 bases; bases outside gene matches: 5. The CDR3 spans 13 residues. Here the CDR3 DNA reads TGTGCCAGCGAAAGACAGGGGGAAAACACCATATATTTT. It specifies CASERQGENTIYF.

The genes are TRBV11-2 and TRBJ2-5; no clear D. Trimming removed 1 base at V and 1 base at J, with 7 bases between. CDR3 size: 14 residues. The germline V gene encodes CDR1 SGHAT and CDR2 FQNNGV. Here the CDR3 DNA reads TGTGCCAGCAGCTTAGGAGTCAGCCAAGAGACCCAGTACTTC. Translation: CASSLGVSQETQYF.

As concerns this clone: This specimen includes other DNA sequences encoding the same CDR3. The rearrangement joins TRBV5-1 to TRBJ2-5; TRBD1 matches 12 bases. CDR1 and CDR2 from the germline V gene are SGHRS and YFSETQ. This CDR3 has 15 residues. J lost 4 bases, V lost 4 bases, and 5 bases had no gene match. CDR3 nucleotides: TGCGCCAGCAGCAGGGGACAGGGGGCCGGAGAGACCCAGTACTTC. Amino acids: CASSRGQGAGETQYF. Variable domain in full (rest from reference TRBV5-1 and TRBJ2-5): KAGVTQTPRYLIKTRGQQVTLSCSPISGHRSVSWYQQTPGQGLQFLFEYFSETQRNKGNFPGRFSGRQFSNSRSEMNVSTLELGDSALYLCASSRGQGAGETQYFGPGTRLLVL.